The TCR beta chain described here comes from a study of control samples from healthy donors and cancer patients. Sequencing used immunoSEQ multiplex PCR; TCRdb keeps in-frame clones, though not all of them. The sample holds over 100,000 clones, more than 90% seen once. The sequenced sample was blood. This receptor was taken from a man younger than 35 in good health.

This chain's CDR3 is CAISWDSHEQYF. The CDR3 bases are TGTGCCATCAGTTGGGACAGTCACGAGCAGTACTTC. V gene TRBV10-3 combines with J gene TRBJ2-7, with TRBD1 matching 7 bases. Looked up from germline, CDR1 is ENHRY and CDR2 is SYGVKD. V was clipped by 5 bases and J by 5 bases; unmatched bases: 3. The CDR3 loop spans 12 amino acids.